This TCR beta chain came from a study of cytomegalovirus exposure and HLA in healthy donors. In the PCR, 60 Vbeta and 13 Jbeta primers were used. Assay: immunoSEQ multiplex PCR; the TCRdb copy retains only in-frame clones and omits some. The sample has about 130,000 clones; about 81% are singletons. CDR1 and CDR2 (germline): MNHEY, SMNVEV (reference sequence). The CDR3 consists of 16 residues. The ends lost 3 bases at V and 8 bases at J; junction bases unmatched: 10. The sequence derives from a woman younger than 45 in good health and CMV-seronegative. This chain connects TRBV27 to TRBJ1-6, with TRBD1 identical over 7 bases. Sequenced sample: PBMCs. CDR3 bases: TGTGCCAGCAGTTTGTGGTACAGGGGAGCGGATTCACCCCTCCACTTT. It is translated as CASSLWYRGADSPLHF.